This TCR beta chain was sequenced during a study of cytomegalovirus exposure and HLA in healthy donors. Study overall: T cells numbering about 180 million yielded some 100 million unique TCR beta sequences in an earlier analysis. Early released data had about 85 million unique TCRs, all coming from HLA-typed donors. General observations from the study: The study recorded 160 or so TCR beta chains that were cytomegalovirus-associated. Certain sequence variants were highly shared and formed a cluster, and this cluster was likely a sequencing artifact.

Regarding this clone: Its antigen is undetermined.

The germline V and J ends were trimmed by 4 bases and 4 bases, with 7 bases remaining between them. Germline V gene lookup returns CDR1 MNHEY and CDR2 SMNVEV (reference sequence). CDR3 length: 13 amino acids. With 60 Vbeta and 13 Jbeta primers, the PCR was carried out. Method: immunoSEQ multiplex PCR; TCRdb's copy keeps in-frame clones and lacks some. The sample includes over 150,000 clones, approximately 77% of them seen just once. This chain connects TRBV27 to TRBJ2-2, with D unclear. Sequences were obtained from PBMCs. The TCR comes from a male donor in good health and CMV-seropositive. CDR3 amino acids: CASSSHFTGELFF. CDR3 DNA: TGTGCCAGCAGTTCCCACTTCACCGGGGAGCTGTTTTTT.